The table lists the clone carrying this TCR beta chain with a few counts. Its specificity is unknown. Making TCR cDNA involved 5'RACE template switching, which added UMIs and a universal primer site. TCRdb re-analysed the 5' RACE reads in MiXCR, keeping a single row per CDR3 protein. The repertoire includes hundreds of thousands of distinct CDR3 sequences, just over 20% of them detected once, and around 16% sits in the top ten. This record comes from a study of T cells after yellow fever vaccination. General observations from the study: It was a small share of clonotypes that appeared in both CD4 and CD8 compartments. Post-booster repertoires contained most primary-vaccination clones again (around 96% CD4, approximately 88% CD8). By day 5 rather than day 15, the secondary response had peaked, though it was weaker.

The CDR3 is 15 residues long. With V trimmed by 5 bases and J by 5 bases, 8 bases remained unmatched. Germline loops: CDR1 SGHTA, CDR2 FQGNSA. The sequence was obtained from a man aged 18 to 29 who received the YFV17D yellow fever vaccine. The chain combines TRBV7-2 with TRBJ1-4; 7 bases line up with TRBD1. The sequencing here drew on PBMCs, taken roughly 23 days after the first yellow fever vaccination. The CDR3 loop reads CASSGMGQPNEKLFF. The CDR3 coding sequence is TGTGCCAGCAGCGGCATGGGACAGCCGAATGAAAAACTGTTTTTT. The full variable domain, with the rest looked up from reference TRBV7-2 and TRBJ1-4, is GAGVSQSPSNKVTEKGKDVELRCDPISGHTALYWYRQSLGQGLEFLIYFQGNSAPDKSGLPSDRFSAERTGGSVSTLTIQRTQQEDSAVYLCASSGMGQPNEKLFFGSGTQLSVL.